The 8 T cell receptor beta chains reported below all come from one sample, sequenced in a study of control samples from healthy donors and cancer patients. Data came from immunoSEQ multiplex PCR; TCRdb stores just in-frame clones and leaves some out. Of around 100,000 clones detected, over 75% appear once; the ten largest clones hold 18%. The sequenced material came from blood. These receptors all come from a woman between 50 and 59 years old in good health.

For the CDR3, the DNA is TGTGCCTGGACTCAACAGGGGCCTGAAGCTTTCTTT. This gives the protein CAWTQQGPEAFF. This chain links TRBV30 with TRBJ1-1; 7 nucleotides align to TRBD1. Germline trimming cut 4 bases from V and 6 bases from J; bases unmatched to any gene: 5. Germline values: CDR1 GTSNPN, CDR2 SVGIG (reference sequence). The CDR3 spans 12 residues.

This clone was detected a few times. The chain recombines TRBV18 with TRBJ2-5, with D perhaps TRBD2 (5 bases). Germline V lookup: CDR1 KGHSH, CDR2 LQKENI. The CDR3 spans 14 residues. V was cut by 4 bases and J by 5 bases, with 14 bases left in between. CDR3 nucleotide sequence: TGTGCCAGCTCACACACGAGGGCCGGGGAGACCCAGTACTTC. Amino acid sequence: CASSHTRAGETQYF.

The chain recombines TRBV19 with TRBJ2-6, with D possibly called TRBD1 or TRBD2 (5 bases each). Looked up from germline, CDR1 is LNHDA and CDR2 is SQIVND (reference sequence). V was cut by 3 bases and J by 4 bases, with 13 bases left in between. The CDR3 loop spans 16 amino acids. For the CDR3, the DNA is TGTGCCAGTAGTATGGTCTCCGGGGCCGGGGCCAACGTCCTGACTTTC. Translation: CASSMVSGAGANVLTF.

The rearrangement links TRBV19 to TRBJ1-2, with D hard to call. V was shortened by 5 bases and J by 2 bases, with 12 bases between the two germline ends. This CDR3 comprises 14 residues. In germline, CDR1 is LNHDA, CDR2 SQIVND (reference sequence). CDR3 DNA sequence: TGTGCCAGTAGTGCTCGTGGGCTCAACTATGGCTACACCTTC. Residues: CASSARGLNYGYTF.

This clone was found a few times. The J gene is TRBJ1-1, the V gene TRBV3-1 (or the pseudogene TRBV3-2); D not resolved. Germline assignment: CDR1 LGHDT and CDR2 YNNKEL (reference sequence). V lost 0 bases and J lost 3, with 11 bases in between. The CDR3 has 15 residues. CDR3 residues: CASSQDCVLDTEAFF. CDR3 sequence (DNA): TGTGCCAGCAGCCAAGACTGTGTTCTCGACACTGAAGCTTTCTTT.

The chain couples TRBV7-2 to TRBJ1-2; D remains unclear. Germline V gene sequence: CDR1 SGHTA, CDR2 FQGNSA. The germline V and J ends were trimmed by 3 bases and 0 bases, with 8 bases remaining between them. The CDR3 consists of 14 residues. The CDR3 DNA reads as TGTGCCAGCAGCTTGCCCCAGTCTAACTATGGCTACACCTTC. Amino acids: CASSLPQSNYGYTF. Complete variable domain (other parts from reference TRBV7-2 and TRBJ1-2): GAGVSQSPSNKVTEKGKDVELRCDPISGHTALYWYRQSLGQGLEFLIYFQGNSAPDKSGLPSDRFSAERTGGSVSTLTIQRTQQEDSAVYLCASSLPQSNYGYTFGSGTRLTVV.

This chain connects TRBV12-2 to TRBJ2-4; the table's D call TRBD2 went unverified against the DNA. TRBV12-2 has pseudogene status. The CDR3 runs to 21 residues. The CDR3 loop reads CASRPYRAGLAGVIAKNIQYF. Written as DNA, the CDR3 is TGTGCAAGTCGCCCCTATAGGGCGGGGCTAGCGGGGGTAATAGCCAAAAACATTCAGTACTTC.

The chain combines TRBV6-5 with TRBJ1-2, with 9 bases lining up with TRBD1. From germline, CDR1 is MNHEY and CDR2 SVGAGI. This CDR3 is 13 amino acids long. Trimming at V came to 6 bases and at J to 8 bases, leaving 7 bases not matched to a gene. For the CDR3, the DNA is TGTGCCAGCAGGGGACAGGGAAGGGGCGGCTACACCTTC. It yields the protein CASRGQGRGGYTF.